A single TCR beta chain is shown here with its context. These data originate in a study of blood T cell repertoires in COVID-19. Study-wide background: The study drew acute and convalescent COVID-19 samples from the United States, Italy and Spain. Sources were T cells, B-cell-depleted T cells, or PBMCs; the material itself was cDNA or gDNA.

This CDR3 is 17 amino acids long. Trimming cost V 4 bases and J 0 bases; bases outside gene matches: 8. Per germline, CDR1 WSHSY and CDR2 SAAADI. Authors' processing steps: Estimated nucleated cell counts came from reference gene primer amplification. TCRdb's copy holds only in-frame clones and misses some; the assay was immunoSEQ multiplex PCR. V and J calls and clone size follow that table, whereas D and trimming were derived from the DNA. The sample records 180,000 or so clones, 81% being singletons. Sequenced sample: peripheral blood. The chain uses TRBV10-2 and TRBJ1-5, with 8 positions matching TRBD1. The origin of this receptor is a woman aged 40 to 49 with COVID-19, enrolled during active disease. For the CDR3, the DNA is TGCGCCAGCAGTGGACAGGGGAGGGGATATAGCAATCAGCCCCAGCATTTT. It yields the protein CASSGQGRGYSNQPQHF.